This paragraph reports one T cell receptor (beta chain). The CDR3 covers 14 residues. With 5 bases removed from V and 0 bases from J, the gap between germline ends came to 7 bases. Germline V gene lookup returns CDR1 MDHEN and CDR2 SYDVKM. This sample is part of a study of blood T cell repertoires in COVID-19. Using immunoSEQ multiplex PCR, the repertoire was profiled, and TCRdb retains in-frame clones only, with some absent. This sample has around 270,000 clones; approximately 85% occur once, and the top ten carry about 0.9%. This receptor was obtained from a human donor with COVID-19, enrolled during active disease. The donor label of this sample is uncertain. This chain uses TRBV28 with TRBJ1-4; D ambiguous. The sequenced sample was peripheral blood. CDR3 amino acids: CASSQESTNEKLFF. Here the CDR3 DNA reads TGTGCCAGCAGTCAAGAGTCAACTAATGAAAAACTGTTTTTT.